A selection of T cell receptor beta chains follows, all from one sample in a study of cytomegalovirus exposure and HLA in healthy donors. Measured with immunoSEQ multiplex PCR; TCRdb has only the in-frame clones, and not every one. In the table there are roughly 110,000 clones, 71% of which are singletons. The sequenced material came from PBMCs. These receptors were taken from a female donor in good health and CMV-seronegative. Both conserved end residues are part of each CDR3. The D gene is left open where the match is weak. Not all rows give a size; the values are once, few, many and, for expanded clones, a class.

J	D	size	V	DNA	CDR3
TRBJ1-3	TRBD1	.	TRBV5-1	TGCGCCAGCAGCTTCCGACAGGGTTACGGAAACACCATATATTTT	CASSFRQGYGNTIYF
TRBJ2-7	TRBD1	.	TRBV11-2	TGTGCCAGCAAGGGGGCCGACTACGAGCAGTACTTC	CASKGADYEQYF
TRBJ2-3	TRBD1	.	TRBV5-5	TGTGCCAGCAGCGCTCTTGCTAGGGCCTCACAGGGGACGCAGTATTTT	CASSALARASQGTQYF
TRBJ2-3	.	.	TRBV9	TGTGCCAGCAGCGTAGAGGCTAGTGGGAGGTGGGATACGCAGTATTTT	CASSVEASGRWDTQYF
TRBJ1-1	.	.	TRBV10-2	TGCGCCAGCAGTGAGGCAGCAGCCCGGACTGAGGCTTTCTTT	CASSEAAARTEAFF
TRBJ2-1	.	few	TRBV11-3	TGTGCCAGCAGCCCGAGTACTGAAAATGAGCAGTTCTTC	CASSPSTENEQFF
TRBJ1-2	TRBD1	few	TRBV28	TGTGCCAGCAGTCCGCCACAGGGGATGCACTATGGCTACACCTTC	CASSPPQGMHYGYTF
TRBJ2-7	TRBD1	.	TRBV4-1	TGCGCCAGCAGCCGACTTGGGACAGGGAAGAAATACGAGCAGTACTTC	CASSRLGTGKKYEQYF
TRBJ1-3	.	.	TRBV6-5	TGTGCCAGCAGTTACGGGGGGACCCCTGGAAACACCATATATTTT	CASSYGGTPGNTIYF
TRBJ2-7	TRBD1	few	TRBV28	TGTGCCAGCAGAAGCCCGGGACAGGCACTCGAGCAGTACTTC	CASRSPGQALEQYF
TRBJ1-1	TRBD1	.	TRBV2	TGTGCCAGCACCGTACAGGGGGCAGACACTGAAGCTTTCTTT	CASTVQGADTEAFF
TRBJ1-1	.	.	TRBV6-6	TGTGCCAGCAGTTACAGGGAGGACACTGAAGCTTTCTTT	CASSYREDTEAFF
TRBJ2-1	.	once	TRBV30	TGTGCCTGGAGTGCGGACAGAATCTACAATGAGCAGTTCTTC	CAWSADRIYNEQFF
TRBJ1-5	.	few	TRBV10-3	TGTGCCAGCCGGGACACTACTAATCAGCCCCAGCATTTT	CASRDTTNQPQHF
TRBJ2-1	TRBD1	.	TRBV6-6	TGTGCCAGCAGTTACTCGCAGGGGGCCTCCTACAATGAGCAGTTCTTC	CASSYSQGASYNEQFF
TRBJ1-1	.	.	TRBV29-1	TGCAGCGTTGACGGAGGGATCGGAACTGAAGCTTTCTTT	CSVDGGIGTEAFF
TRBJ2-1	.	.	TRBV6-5	TGTGCCAGCAGTTACCAGCTAGGTCAGAATGAGCAGTTCTTC	CASSYQLGQNEQFF
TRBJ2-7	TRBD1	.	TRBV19	TGTGCCAGTAGTACCGGGACAGGCTACGAGCAGTACTTC	CASSTGTGYEQYF
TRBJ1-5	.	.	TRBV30	TGTGCCTGGAGTGTTATAAGCAATCAGCCCCAGCATTTT	CAWSVISNQPQHF
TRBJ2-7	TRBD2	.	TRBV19	TGTGCCAGTAGTATGGGGTGGTCTGGGAGGGGACGGAACGAGCAGTACTTC	CASSMGWSGRGRNEQYF
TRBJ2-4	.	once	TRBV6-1	TGTGCCAGCAGTGGGGGCGTAAACATTCAGTACTTC	CASSGGVNIQYF
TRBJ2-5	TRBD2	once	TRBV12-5	TGTGCTAGTGCTTTGGGACTAGCGGGAGGGCAAGAGACCCAGTACTTC	CASALGLAGGQETQYF
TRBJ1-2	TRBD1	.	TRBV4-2	TGTGCCAGCAGCCAAGCCTCTCGACAGGGAGGCTATGGCTACACCTTC	CASSQASRQGGYGYTF
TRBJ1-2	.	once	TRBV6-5	TGTGCCAGCACAGGGACTTCGGCTGGCTACACCTTC	CASTGTSAGYTF
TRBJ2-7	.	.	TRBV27	TGTGCCAGCAGTCAAGGGGGCGAGCAGTACTTC	CASSQGGEQYF